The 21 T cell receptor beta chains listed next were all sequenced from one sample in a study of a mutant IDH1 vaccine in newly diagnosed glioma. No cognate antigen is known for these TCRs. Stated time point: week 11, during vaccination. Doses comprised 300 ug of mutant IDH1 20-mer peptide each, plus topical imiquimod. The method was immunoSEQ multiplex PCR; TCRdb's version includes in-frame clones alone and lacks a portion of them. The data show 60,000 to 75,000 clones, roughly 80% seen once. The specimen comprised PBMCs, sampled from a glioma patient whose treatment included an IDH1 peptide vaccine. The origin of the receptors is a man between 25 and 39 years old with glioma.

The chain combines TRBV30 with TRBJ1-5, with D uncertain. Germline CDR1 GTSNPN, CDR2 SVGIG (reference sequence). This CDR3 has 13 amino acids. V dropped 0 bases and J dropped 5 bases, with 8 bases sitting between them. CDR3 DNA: TGTGCCTGGAGTGTACAAGGGCATCAGCCCCAGCATTTT. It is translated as CAWSVQGHQPQHF.

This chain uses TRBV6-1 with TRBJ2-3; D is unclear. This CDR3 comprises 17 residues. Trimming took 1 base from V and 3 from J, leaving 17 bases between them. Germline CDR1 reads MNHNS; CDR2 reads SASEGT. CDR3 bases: TGTGCCAGCAGTGAAGGCACGCGGCGACCGATTACAGATACGCAGTATTTT. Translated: CASSEGTRRPITDTQYF.

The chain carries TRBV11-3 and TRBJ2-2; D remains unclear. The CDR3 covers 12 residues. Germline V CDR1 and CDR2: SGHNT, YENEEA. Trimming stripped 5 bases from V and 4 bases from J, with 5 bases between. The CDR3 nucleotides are TGTGCCAGCAGCACCCTCACCGGGGAGCTGTTTTTT. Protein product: CASSTLTGELFF.

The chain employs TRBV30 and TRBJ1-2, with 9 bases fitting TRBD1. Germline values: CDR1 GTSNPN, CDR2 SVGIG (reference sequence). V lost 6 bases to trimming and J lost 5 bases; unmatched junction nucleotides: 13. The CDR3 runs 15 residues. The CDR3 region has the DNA TGTGCCTGTTCCCTAGGGACAGGGTTTGGGTATGGCTACACCTTC. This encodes CACSLGTGFGYGYTF.

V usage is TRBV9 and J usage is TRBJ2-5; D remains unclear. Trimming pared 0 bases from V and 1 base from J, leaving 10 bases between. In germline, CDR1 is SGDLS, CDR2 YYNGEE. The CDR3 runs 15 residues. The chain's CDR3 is CASSVGASAQETQYF. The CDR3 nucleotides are TGTGCCAGCAGCGTAGGAGCCAGCGCCCAAGAGACCCAGTACTTC.

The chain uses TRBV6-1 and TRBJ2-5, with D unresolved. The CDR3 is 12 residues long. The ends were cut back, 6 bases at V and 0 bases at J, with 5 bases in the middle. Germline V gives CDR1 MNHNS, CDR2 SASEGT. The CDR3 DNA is TGTGCCAGCAGGTACTACCAAGAGACCCAGTACTTC. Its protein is CASRYYQETQYF.

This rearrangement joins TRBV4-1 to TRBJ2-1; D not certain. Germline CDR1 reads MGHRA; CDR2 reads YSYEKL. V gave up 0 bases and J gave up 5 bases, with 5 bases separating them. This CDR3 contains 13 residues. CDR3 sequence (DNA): TGCGCCAGCAGCCAAGAGGAGAACAATGAGCAGTTCTTC. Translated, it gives CASSQEENNEQFF.

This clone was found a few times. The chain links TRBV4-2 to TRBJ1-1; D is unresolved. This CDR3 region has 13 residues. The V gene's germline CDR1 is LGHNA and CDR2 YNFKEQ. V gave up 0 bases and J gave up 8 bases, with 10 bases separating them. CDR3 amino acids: CASSQEMSWEAFF. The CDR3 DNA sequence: TGTGCCAGCAGCCAAGAGATGAGCTGGGAAGCTTTCTTT.

CDR3 DNA: TGCGCCAGCAGCTTGGAGGCTCAGGGGTCTGGCACTGAAGCTTTCTTT. Amino acid sequence: CASSLEAQGSGTEAFF. J is TRBJ1-1 and V is TRBV5-1, with D possibly matching TRBD1 (6 bases). Trimming removed 0 bases at V and 4 bases at J, with 16 bases between. The CDR3 has 16 residues. Germline-derived CDR1 and CDR2 are SGHRS and YFSETQ.

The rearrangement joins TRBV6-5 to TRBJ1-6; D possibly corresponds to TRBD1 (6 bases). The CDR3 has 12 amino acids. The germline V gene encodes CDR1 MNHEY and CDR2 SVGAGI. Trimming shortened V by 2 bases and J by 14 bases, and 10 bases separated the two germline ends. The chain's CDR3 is CASSYRDTSLHF. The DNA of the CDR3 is TGTGCCAGCAGTTACCGGGACACCTCCCTCCACTTT.

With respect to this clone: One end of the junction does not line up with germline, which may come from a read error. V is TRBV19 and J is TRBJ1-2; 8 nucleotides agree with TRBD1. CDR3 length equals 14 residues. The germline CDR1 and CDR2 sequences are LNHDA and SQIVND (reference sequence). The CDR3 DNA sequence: TGTGCCAGGAACCCAGGGGGCGAGTTCCCCCGAAGTGCTTTC. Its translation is CARNPGGEFPRSAF.

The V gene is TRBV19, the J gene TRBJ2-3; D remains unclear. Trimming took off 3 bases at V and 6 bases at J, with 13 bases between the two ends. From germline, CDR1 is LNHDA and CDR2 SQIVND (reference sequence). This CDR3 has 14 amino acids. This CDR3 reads CASSMGPRSDTQYF. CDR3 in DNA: TGTGCCAGTAGTATGGGCCCACGGAGCGATACGCAGTATTTT.

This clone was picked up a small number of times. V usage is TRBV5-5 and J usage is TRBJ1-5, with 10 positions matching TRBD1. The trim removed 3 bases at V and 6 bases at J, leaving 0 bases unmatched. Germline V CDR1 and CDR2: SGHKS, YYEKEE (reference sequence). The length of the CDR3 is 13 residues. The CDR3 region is CASSWDRGQPQHF. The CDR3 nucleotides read TGTGCCAGCAGCTGGGACAGGGGTCAGCCCCAGCATTTT.

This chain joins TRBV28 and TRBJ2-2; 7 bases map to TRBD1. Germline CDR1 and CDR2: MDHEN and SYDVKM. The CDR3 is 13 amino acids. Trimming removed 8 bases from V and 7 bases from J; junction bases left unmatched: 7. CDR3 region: CASRSQGHGELFF. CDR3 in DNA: TGTGCCAGCCGGTCACAGGGGCACGGGGAGCTGTTTTTT. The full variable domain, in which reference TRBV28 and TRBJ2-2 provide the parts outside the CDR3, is DVKVTQSSRYLVKRTGEKVFLECVQDMDHENMFWYRQDPGLGLRLIYFSYDVKMKEKGDIPEGYSVSREKKERFSLILESASTNQTSMYLCASRSQGHGELFFGEGSRLTVL.

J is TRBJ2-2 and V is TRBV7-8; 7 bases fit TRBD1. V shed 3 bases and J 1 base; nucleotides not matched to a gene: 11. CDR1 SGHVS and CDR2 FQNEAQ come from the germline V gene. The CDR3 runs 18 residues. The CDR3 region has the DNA TGTGCCAGCAGCTTTGTCCGGCGAGACAGGGTGAACACCGGGGAGCTGTTTTTT. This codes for CASSFVRRDRVNTGELFF.

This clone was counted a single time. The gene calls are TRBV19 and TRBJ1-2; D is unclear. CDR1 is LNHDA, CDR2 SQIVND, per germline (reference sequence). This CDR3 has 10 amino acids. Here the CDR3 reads CASRGPGYTF. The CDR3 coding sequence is TGTGCTTCGAGAGGTCCTGGCTACACCTTC.

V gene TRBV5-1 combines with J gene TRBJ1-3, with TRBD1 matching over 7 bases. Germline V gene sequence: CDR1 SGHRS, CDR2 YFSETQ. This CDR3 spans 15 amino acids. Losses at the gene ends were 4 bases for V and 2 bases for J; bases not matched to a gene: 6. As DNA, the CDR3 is TGCGCCAGCAGCGTAAGACAGGGCCCTGGAAACACCATATATTTT. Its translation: CASSVRQGPGNTIYF.

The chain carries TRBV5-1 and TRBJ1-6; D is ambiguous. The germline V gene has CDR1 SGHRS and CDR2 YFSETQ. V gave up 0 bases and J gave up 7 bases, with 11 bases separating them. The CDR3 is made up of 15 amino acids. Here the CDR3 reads CASSLAGSLNSPLHF. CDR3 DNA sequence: TGCGCCAGCAGCTTGGCGGGGAGCCTGAATTCACCCCTCCACTTT.

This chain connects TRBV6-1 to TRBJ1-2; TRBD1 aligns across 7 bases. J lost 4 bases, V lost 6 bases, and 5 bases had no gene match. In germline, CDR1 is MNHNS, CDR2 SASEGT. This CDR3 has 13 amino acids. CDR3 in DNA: TGTGCCAGCAGCGGGACAGCGGGCTATGGCTACACCTTC. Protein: CASSGTAGYGYTF.

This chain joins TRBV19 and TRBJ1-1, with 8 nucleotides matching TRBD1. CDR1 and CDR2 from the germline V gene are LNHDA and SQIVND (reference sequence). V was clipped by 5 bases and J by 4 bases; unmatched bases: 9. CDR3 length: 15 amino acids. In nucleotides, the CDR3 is TGTGCCAGTAGTCCAGGGGGCAGGGGACGCACTGAAGCTTTCTTT. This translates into CASSPGGRGRTEAFF.

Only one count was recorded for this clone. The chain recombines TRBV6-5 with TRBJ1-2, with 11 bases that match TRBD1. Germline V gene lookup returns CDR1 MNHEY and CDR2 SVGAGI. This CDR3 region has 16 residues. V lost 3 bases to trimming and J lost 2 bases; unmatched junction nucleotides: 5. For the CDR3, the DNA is TGTGCCAGCAGTTATTACGGACAGGGGGCGAACTATGGCTACACCTTC. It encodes CASSYYGQGANYGYTF.